This TCR beta chain stems from a study of STAT5B mutations in CD4+ large granular lymphocyte leukemia. Healthy controls were blood donor buffy coats. Study outcomes and limitations: Main leukemic clonotypes were patient-specific, but roughly 26% appeared at low frequency elsewhere.

Turning to this clone: Its specificity is unknown.

Profiling relied on immunoSEQ multiplex PCR, and the TCRdb table lists in-frame clones only, not all of them. The data hold 25,000 to 30,000 clones, with over 70% observed a single time. The CDR3 has 14 residues. Losses at the gene ends were 5 bases for V and 9 bases for J; bases not matched to a gene: 12. Per the germline V gene, CDR1 is SGHAT and CDR2 is FQNNGV. V usage is TRBV11-2 and J usage is TRBJ2-7, with 8 bases aligning to TRBD2. The receptor was isolated from a human donor in good health. The sequenced material came from CD4+ T cells from blood buffy coats. The CDR3 reads CASSLGGAKGRQYV. The CDR3, as DNA: TGTGCCAGCAGCCTCGGGGGGGCCAAGGGAAGGCAGTACGTC.